This is a list of T cell receptor beta chains from one sample in a study of shared clonotypes between healthy human individuals. Some clones are missing from TCRdb's copy, which holds only in-frame ones; the method was immunoSEQ multiplex PCR. The sample lists about 2.1 million clones, about 92% seen once, with 1.5% to 2% in the top ten. Sequencing was done on a sample of naive CD8+ T cells from PBMCs. Source of these receptors: a man younger than 35 in good health. Some clones in this sample may be carry-over from other donors' samples. Each CDR3 is given with its conserved first and last residue. The order of the fields is clone size, D gene, J gene, V gene, CDR3 DNA, CDR3 protein. The D gene is left open where the match is weak. Where a row states a size, it is once, few, many or the class of an expanded clone; other rows omit it.

clone size: NA
D gene: NA
J gene: TRBJ2-6
V gene: TRBV14
CDR3 DNA: TGTGCCAGCAGCCAAACTGGGGCCAACGTCCTGACTTTC
CDR3 protein: CASSQTGANVLTF

clone size: NA
D gene: NA
J gene: TRBJ2-1
V gene: TRBV14
CDR3 DNA: TGTGCCAGCAGCCAGACTAGTTCTACCTACAATGAGCAGTTCTTC
CDR3 protein: CASSQTSSTYNEQFF

clone size: NA
D gene: NA
J gene: TRBJ2-5
V gene: TRBV4-1
CDR3 DNA: TGCGCCAGCAGCCAAGAGAGGGGGTATTTGGGAGAGACCCAGTACTTC
CDR3 protein: CASSQERGYLGETQYF

clone size: NA
D gene: TRBD2
J gene: TRBJ2-2
V gene: TRBV19
CDR3 DNA: TGTGCCAGTAGTGTAAGACTAGCGCACACCGGGGAGCTGTTTTTT
CDR3 protein: CASSVRLAHTGELFF

clone size: NA
D gene: NA
J gene: TRBJ2-5
V gene: TRBV27
CDR3 DNA: TGTGCCAGCAGTCCTCGGACTTCCCGATGGGGAGAGACCCAGTACTTC
CDR3 protein: CASSPRTSRWGETQYF

clone size: NA
D gene: NA
J gene: TRBJ1-1
V gene: TRBV13
CDR3 DNA: TGTGCCAGCAGCTTGGAGGGGACTCTGAACACTGAAGCTTTCTTT
CDR3 protein: CASSLEGTLNTEAFF

clone size: NA
D gene: NA
J gene: TRBJ2-1
V gene: TRBV13
CDR3 DNA: TGTGCCAGCAGCTTAGCAGACCACGGGGAGCAGTTCTTC
CDR3 protein: CASSLADHGEQFF

clone size: NA
D gene: NA
J gene: TRBJ2-6
V gene: TRBV28
CDR3 DNA: TGTGCCAGCAGGGGATTGGGGGCCAACGTCCTGACTTTC
CDR3 protein: CASRGLGANVLTF

clone size: NA
D gene: TRBD1
J gene: TRBJ2-7
V gene: TRBV28
CDR3 DNA: TGTGCCAGCGGATTCGAGGACAGGGAACACGAGCAGTACTTC
CDR3 protein: CASGFEDREHEQYF

clone size: once
D gene: NA
J gene: TRBJ2-2
V gene: TRBV5-6
CDR3 DNA: TGTGCCAGCAGCTTGTATCCCCGGGACTGGACCGGGGAGCTGTTTTTT
CDR3 protein: CASSLYPRDWTGELFF

clone size: NA
D gene: NA
J gene: TRBJ1-4
V gene: TRBV28
CDR3 DNA: TGTGCCAGCATCTTCCGGGACCCCACCCCCCTTGCAACTAATGAAAAACTGTTTTTT
CDR3 protein: CASIFRDPTPLATNEKLFF

clone size: NA
D gene: TRBD2
J gene: TRBJ2-3
V gene: TRBV4-3
CDR3 DNA: TGCGCCAGCAGCCAAGATGGATCGACTAGCGGGAGCTATACGCAGTATTTT
CDR3 protein: CASSQDGSTSGSYTQYF

clone size: few
D gene: NA
J gene: TRBJ2-2
V gene: TRBV5-1
CDR3 DNA: TGCGCCAGCCGGGACCCTAAAGCCGGGGAGCTGTTTTTT
CDR3 protein: CASRDPKAGELFF

clone size: NA
D gene: TRBD2
J gene: TRBJ2-1
V gene: TRBV5-3
CDR3 DNA: TGTGCCAGAAGCAAAGGACTAGCGGGAGTCCATGAGCAGTTCTTC
CDR3 protein: CARSKGLAGVHEQFF

clone size: NA
D gene: NA
J gene: TRBJ2-1
V gene: TRBV6-5
CDR3 DNA: TGTGCCAGCAGTTACTCCACCGGTCTCCTGGGGAATGAGCAGTTCTTC
CDR3 protein: CASSYSTGLLGNEQFF

clone size: NA
D gene: NA
J gene: TRBJ2-3
V gene: TRBV7-9
CDR3 DNA: TGTGCCTCGGAGGGGCCTTGGGCTAGCACAGATACGCAGTATTTT
CDR3 protein: CASEGPWASTDTQYF

clone size: NA
D gene: TRBD2
J gene: TRBJ2-7
V gene: TRBV29-1
CDR3 DNA: TGCAGCGTTGAAGGAGGGACTAGCGGGACCTACGAGCAGTACTTC
CDR3 protein: CSVEGGTSGTYEQYF

clone size: once
D gene: TRBD1
J gene: TRBJ2-1
V gene: TRBV7-9
CDR3 DNA: TGTGCCAGCAGCTTACCGGGACAGGACAATGAGCAGTTCTTC
CDR3 protein: CASSLPGQDNEQFF

clone size: NA
D gene: NA
J gene: TRBJ2-5
V gene: TRBV29-1
CDR3 DNA: TGCAGCGTTGAAGATCCTTTGAATCAAGAGACCCAGTACTTC
CDR3 protein: CSVEDPLNQETQYF

clone size: once
D gene: NA
J gene: TRBJ1-2
V gene: TRBV6-5
CDR3 DNA: TGTGCCAGCAGTTACTCTTCTAGAGGTATCCCTGGCTACACCTTC
CDR3 protein: CASSYSSRGIPGYTF

clone size: NA
D gene: NA
J gene: TRBJ2-1
V gene: TRBV27
CDR3 DNA: TGTGCCAGCAGTTTAACCGGGACCTACAATGAGCAGTTCTTC
CDR3 protein: CASSLTGTYNEQFF

clone size: NA
D gene: NA
J gene: TRBJ1-5
V gene: TRBV11-2
CDR3 DNA: TGTGCCAGCAGCTTCGCCAGGGGAAGCAATCAGCCCCAGCATTTT
CDR3 protein: CASSFARGSNQPQHF

clone size: NA
D gene: NA
J gene: TRBJ2-1
V gene: TRBV7-8
CDR3 DNA: TGTGCCAGCAGCTCAGAGTTTGGTCCCTACAATGAGCAGTTCTTC
CDR3 protein: CASSSEFGPYNEQFF

clone size: NA
D gene: TRBD1
J gene: TRBJ2-3
V gene: TRBV7-9
CDR3 DNA: TGTGCCAGCACCGTAGGGACAGGGGGACACGGGGATACGCAGTATTTT
CDR3 protein: CASTVGTGGHGDTQYF

clone size: few
D gene: NA
J gene: TRBJ1-1
V gene: TRBV19
CDR3 DNA: TGTGCCAGTAGTATTTGGCGGGAGACTGAAGCTTTCTTT
CDR3 protein: CASSIWRETEAFF

clone size: NA
D gene: TRBD2
J gene: TRBJ2-7
V gene: TRBV27
CDR3 DNA: TGTGCCAGCAGTTTAGGTGGGACTAGCGGGAGGGCCTTAGACGAGCAGTACTTC
CDR3 protein: CASSLGGTSGRALDEQYF

clone size: NA
D gene: NA
J gene: TRBJ2-1
V gene: TRBV14
CDR3 DNA: TGTGCCAGCAGCCTGCTGAGACCCAATGAGCAGTTCTTC
CDR3 protein: CASSLLRPNEQFF

clone size: NA
D gene: NA
J gene: TRBJ1-1
V gene: TRBV18
CDR3 DNA: TGTGCCAGCTCACCAGAAAAATGGGGTGGAGGCACTGAAGCTTTCTTT
CDR3 protein: CASSPEKWGGGTEAFF

clone size: NA
D gene: NA
J gene: TRBJ1-1
V gene: TRBV9
CDR3 DNA: TGTGCCAGCAGCGTAGTTGGGCAGGGAACTGAAGCTTTCTTT
CDR3 protein: CASSVVGQGTEAFF

clone size: NA
D gene: TRBD1
J gene: TRBJ1-5
V gene: TRBV4-1
CDR3 DNA: TGCGCCAGCAGCCACGGACAGGGCCTGCGTCCCCAGCATTTT
CDR3 protein: CASSHGQGLRPQHF

clone size: NA
D gene: NA
J gene: TRBJ2-7
V gene: TRBV4-1
CDR3 DNA: TGCGCCAGCAGCCCCCGTCCCCAGGGTTCCTACGAGCAGTACTTC
CDR3 protein: CASSPRPQGSYEQYF